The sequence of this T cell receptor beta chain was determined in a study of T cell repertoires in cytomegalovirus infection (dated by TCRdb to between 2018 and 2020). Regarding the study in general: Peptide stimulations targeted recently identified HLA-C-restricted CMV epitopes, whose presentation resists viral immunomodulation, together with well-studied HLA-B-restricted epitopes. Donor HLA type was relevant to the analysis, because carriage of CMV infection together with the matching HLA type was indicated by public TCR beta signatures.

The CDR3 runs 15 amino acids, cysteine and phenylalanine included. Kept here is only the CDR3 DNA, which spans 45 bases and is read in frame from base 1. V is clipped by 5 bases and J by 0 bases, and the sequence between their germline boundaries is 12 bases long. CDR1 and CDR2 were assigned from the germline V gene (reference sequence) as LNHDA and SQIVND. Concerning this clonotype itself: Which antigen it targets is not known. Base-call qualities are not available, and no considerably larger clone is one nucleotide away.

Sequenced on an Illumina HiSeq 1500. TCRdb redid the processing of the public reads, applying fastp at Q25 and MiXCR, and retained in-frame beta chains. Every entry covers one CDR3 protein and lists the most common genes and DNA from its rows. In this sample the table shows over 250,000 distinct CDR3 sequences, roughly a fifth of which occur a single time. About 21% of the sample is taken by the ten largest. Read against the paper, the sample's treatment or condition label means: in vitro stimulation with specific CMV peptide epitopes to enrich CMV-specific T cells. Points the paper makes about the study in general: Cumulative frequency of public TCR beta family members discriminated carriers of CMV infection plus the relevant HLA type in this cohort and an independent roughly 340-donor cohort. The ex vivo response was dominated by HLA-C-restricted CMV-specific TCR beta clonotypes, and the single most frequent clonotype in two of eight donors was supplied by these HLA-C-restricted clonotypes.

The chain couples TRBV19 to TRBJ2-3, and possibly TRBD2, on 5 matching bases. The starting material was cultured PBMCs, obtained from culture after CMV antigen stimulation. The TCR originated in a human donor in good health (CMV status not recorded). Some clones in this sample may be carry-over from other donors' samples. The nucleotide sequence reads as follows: TGTGCCAGTAGTCCCCGGATAGCGAGCACAGATACGCAGTATTTT. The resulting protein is CASSPRIASTDTQYF.